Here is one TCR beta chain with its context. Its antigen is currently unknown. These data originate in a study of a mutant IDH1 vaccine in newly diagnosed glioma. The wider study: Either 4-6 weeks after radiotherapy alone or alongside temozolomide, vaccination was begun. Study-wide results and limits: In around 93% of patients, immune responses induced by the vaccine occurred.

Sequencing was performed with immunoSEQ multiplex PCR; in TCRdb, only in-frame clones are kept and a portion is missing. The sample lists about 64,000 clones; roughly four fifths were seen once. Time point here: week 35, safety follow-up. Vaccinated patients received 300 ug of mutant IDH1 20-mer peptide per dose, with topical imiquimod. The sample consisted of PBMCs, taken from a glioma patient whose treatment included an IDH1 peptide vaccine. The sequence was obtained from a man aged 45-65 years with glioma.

The CDR3 reads CASRGGGIGANVLTF. Written as DNA, the CDR3 is TGTGCCAGCAGGGGAGGGGGGATCGGGGCCAACGTCCTGACTTTC. The chain employs TRBV6-6 and TRBJ2-6, with D perhaps matching TRBD2 (7 bases). CDR1 MNHNY and CDR2 SVGAGI come from the germline V gene (reference sequence). This CDR3 is 15 amino acids long. Trimming left V 6 bases short and J 4 bases short, with 13 bases between.